The 14 T cell receptor beta chains below were found in one sample sequenced in a study of T cells after yellow fever vaccination. TCRdb reprocessed the 5' RACE reads with MiXCR, giving one entry per CDR3 protein. The sample includes approximately 250,000 distinct CDR3 sequences, roughly 6.2% of them seen just once. Sequenced material: CD4+ T cells sorted from PBMCs, taken on the day of the yellow fever booster vaccination. The receptors come from a man aged 30 to 45 who received the YFV17D yellow fever vaccine.

This clonotype was recorded a few times. The chain combines TRBV5-1 with TRBJ2-1; D gene ambiguous. This CDR3 spans 16 amino acids. CDR1 is SGHRS, CDR2 YFSETQ, per germline. Between the trimmed V and J ends, which lost 4 bases and 3 bases, there was a span of 17 bases. CDR3: CASSPGSSVIYNEQFF. CDR3 nucleotides: TGCGCCAGCAGCCCCGGGTCGAGTGTAATCTACAATGAGCAGTTCTTC. The full variable domain, in which reference TRBV5-1 and TRBJ2-1 provide the parts outside the CDR3, is KAGVTQTPRYLIKTRGQQVTLSCSPISGHRSVSWYQQTPGQGLQFLFEYFSETQRNKGNFPGRFSGRQFSNSRSEMNVSTLELGDSALYLCASSPGSSVIYNEQFFGPGTRLTVL.

This clonotype has just a few counts. J is TRBJ2-3 and V is TRBV7-3; tentatively, D is TRBD2 (6 bases). V lost 4 bases, J lost 4 bases, and 21 bases lay in between. The CDR3 is made up of 17 amino acids. Germline V gene lookup returns CDR1 SGHTA and CDR2 FQGTGA. The CDR3 region is CASSSIGGSKRADTQYF. The CDR3 DNA follows: TGTGCCAGCAGCTCCATTGGAGGGTCGAAAAGGGCAGATACGCAGTATTTT.

The chain couples TRBV29-1 to TRBJ2-5; D unclear. CDR1 SQVTM and CDR2 ANQGSEA come from the germline V gene. The V and J ends lost 0 bases and 5 bases respectively, with 10 bases between them. This CDR3 comprises 13 residues. As DNA, the CDR3 is TGCAGCGTTGAAGATCCGGTGGGTGAGACCCAGTACTTC. Its protein is CSVEDPVGETQYF.

This rearrangement joins TRBV20-1 to TRBJ1-4, with TRBD1 matching 7 bases. Germline trimming cut 6 bases from V and 6 bases from J; bases unmatched to any gene: 7. The V gene's germline CDR1 is DFQATT and CDR2 SNEGSKA (reference sequence). The CDR3 has 13 residues. CDR3 amino acids: CSAPDRLHEKLFF. The CDR3 DNA reads as TGCAGTGCCCCGGACAGGCTGCATGAAAAACTGTTTTTT.

The table lists this clonotype with a few counts. The rearrangement uses TRBV20-1 and TRBJ2-7; 14 nucleotides match TRBD2. The CDR3 has 14 amino acids. The junction had 10 bases not matched to a gene; V was cut back by 6 bases and J by 9 bases. The germline V gene has CDR1 DFQATT and CDR2 SNEGSKA (reference sequence). The DNA for the CDR3 is TGCAGTGCAACGACTAGCGGGAGGGCCCTGCGGCAGTACTTC. It specifies CSATTSGRALRQYF.

This clonotype showed up many times. The V gene is TRBV4-3, the J gene TRBJ2-7; no clear D gene. This CDR3 is 15 amino acids long. V gave up 0 bases and J gave up 3 bases, with 12 bases separating them. Looked up from germline, CDR1 is LGHNA and CDR2 is YSLEER. CDR3 nucleotides: TGCGCCAGCAGCCAAGATTACCAGGTTATCTACGAGCAGTACTTC. This translates into CASSQDYQVIYEQYF.

The chain is built from TRBV7-2 and TRBJ2-1; D is unresolved. Germline CDR1 is SGHTA and CDR2 is FQGNSA. The V and J ends lost 1 base and 4 bases respectively, with 8 bases between them. This CDR3 has 14 amino acids. In nucleotides, the CDR3 is TGTGCCAGCAGCTTAGTGGTAACTTACAATGAGCAGTTCTTC. Translation gives CASSLVVTYNEQFF.

This clonotype was counted between two and nine times. This chain links TRBV18 with TRBJ2-5, with 7 bases that match TRBD1. The CDR3 is 15 residues long. J gave up 3 bases and V 5 bases, and 9 bases lay outside the gene matches. The V gene's germline CDR1 is KGHSH and CDR2 LQKENI. This CDR3 reads CASSLSPGQKETQYF. In DNA, the CDR3 is TGTGCCAGCTCATTATCACCGGGACAGAAAGAGACCCAGTACTTC.

A few counts support this clonotype. J is TRBJ2-7 and V is TRBV5-4; 9 nucleotides line up with TRBD1. Germline CDR1 and CDR2: SGHNT and YYREEE (reference sequence). V lost 5 bases to trimming and J lost 5 bases; unmatched junction nucleotides: 8. This CDR3 has 14 residues. In nucleotides, the CDR3 is TGTGCCAGCAGGTTTGGGACAGGGCTAGACGAGCAGTACTTC. Residues: CASRFGTGLDEQYF.

The table lists this clonotype with a few counts. In nucleotides, the CDR3 is TGTGCCAGCAGGGAAGGTACCGGAGAGACCCAGTACTTC. It encodes CASREGTGETQYF. The genes are TRBV12-3 or TRBV12-4 and TRBJ2-5; D is ambiguous. V dropped 6 bases and J dropped 4 bases, with 12 bases sitting between them. The CDR3 sequence is 13 residues long.

The gene calls are TRBV29-1 and TRBJ2-1; TRBD2 matches at 9 bases. The CDR3 extends over 12 amino acids. Germline values: CDR1 SQVTM, CDR2 ANQGSEA. V lost 7 bases, J lost 6 bases, and 4 bases stayed unmatched. The CDR3 is CSGSGSRNEQFF. DNA of the CDR3: TGCAGCGGTAGCGGGAGTCGCAATGAGCAGTTCTTC.

This clonotype was counted between two and nine times. The V gene is TRBV20-1, the J gene TRBJ2-7; 9 bases are shared with TRBD1. CDR1 is DFQATT, CDR2 SNEGSKA, per germline (reference sequence). Germline trimming cut 7 bases from V and 6 bases from J; bases unmatched to any gene: 4. The CDR3 is 11 residues long. Written as DNA, the CDR3 is TGCAGTGTGGGACAGGGCCGCGAGCAGTACTTC. It specifies CSVGQGREQYF.

This clonotype was picked up a small number of times. The genes are TRBV6-2 or TRBV6-3 and TRBJ1-4, with D tentatively TRBD1 (5 bases). The V gene's germline CDR1 is MNHEY and CDR2 SVGEGT. V lost 0 bases and J lost 4, with 18 bases in between. This CDR3 has 18 amino acids. CDR3 sequence reads: CASSYSGLRTRLNEKLFF. For the CDR3, the DNA is TGTGCCAGCAGTTACTCGGGACTCCGAACGAGACTTAATGAAAAACTGTTTTTT.

This clonotype showed up many times. This sequence joins TRBV3-1 and TRBJ1-5; no firm D call. Trimming took off 1 base at V and 7 bases at J, with 8 bases between the two ends. Germline CDR1 reads LGHDT; CDR2 reads YNNKEL (reference sequence). The CDR3 contains 13 residues. This CDR3 reads CASSQGGSQPQHF. DNA for the CDR3: TGTGCCAGCAGCCAAGGAGGATCCCAGCCCCAGCATTTT. Based on the CDR3 plus reference TRBV3-1 and TRBJ1-5, the full variable domain is DTAVSQTPKYLVTQMGNDKSIKCEQNLGHDTMYWYKQDSKKFLKIMFSYNNKELIINETVPNRFSPKSPDKAHLNLHINSLELGDSAVYFCASSQGGSQPQHFGDGTRLSIL.